One sample yielded the 12 T cell receptor beta chains listed below, sequenced in a study of blood T cell repertoires in COVID-19. The method was immunoSEQ multiplex PCR; TCRdb's version includes in-frame clones alone and lacks a portion of them. The sample lists roughly 420,000 clones; over 75% were seen once. The specimen was PBMCs or T cells enriched from blood (not recorded which). Source of these receptors: a woman in her twenties or thirties with acute COVID-19.

This clone showed up just once. V is TRBV3-1 (or the pseudogene TRBV3-2) and J is TRBJ2-1; 11 positions agree with TRBD2. V dropped 4 bases and J dropped 5; count of bases not matched to a gene: 7. The CDR3 has 16 amino acids. In germline, CDR1 is LGHDT, CDR2 YNNKEL (reference sequence). The CDR3 loop is CASSPGSGGAHNEQFF. The DNA for the CDR3 is TGTGCCAGCAGCCCGGGTAGCGGGGGGGCCCACAATGAGCAGTTCTTC.

This chain uses TRBV24-1 with TRBJ1-2, with D perhaps matching TRBD1 (6 bases). The CDR3 has 12 residues. V lost 9 bases and J 8 bases, leaving 15 bases between the germline ends. Germline assignment: CDR1 KGHDR and CDR2 SFDVKD. CDR3 nucleotides: TGTGCCACCCGCGGTCAGGGGAAAGGCTACACCTTC. Amino acids: CATRGQGKGYTF.

The J gene is TRBJ2-3, the V gene TRBV11-2; 7 bases are shared with TRBD2. The CDR3 contains 18 residues. V lost 2 bases, J lost 0 bases, and 11 bases stayed unmatched. Germline lookup yields CDR1 SGHAT and CDR2 FQNNGV. The CDR3 reads CASSLWALAGESTDTQYF. The CDR3 region has the DNA TGTGCCAGCAGCTTATGGGCCCTGGCGGGGGAGAGCACAGATACGCAGTATTTT.

J is TRBJ2-5 and V is TRBV6-5; no clear D. This CDR3 comprises 14 residues. Germline V gives CDR1 MNHEY, CDR2 SVGAGI. V lost 2 bases, J lost 5 bases, and 12 bases lay in between. CDR3 region: CASSYGELQETQYF. The CDR3 DNA follows: TGTGCCAGCAGTTACGGAGAACTCCAGGAGACCCAGTACTTC.

The chain joins TRBV29-1 to TRBJ1-2, with no clear D. Germline assignment: CDR1 SQVTM and CDR2 ANQGSEA. CDR3 length: 9 amino acids. Between the trimmed V and J ends, which lost 6 bases and 3 bases, there was a span of 2 bases. Here the CDR3 DNA reads TGCAGCGTCGACTATGGCTACACCTTC. The encoded protein is CSVDYGYTF.

The V gene is TRBV7-2, the J gene TRBJ2-3; a possible D gene is TRBD2 (5 bases). The length of the CDR3 is 14 residues. Germline V gives CDR1 SGHTA, CDR2 FQGNSA. Deletions cut 5 bases from V and 9 bases from J, with 18 bases between. The CDR3 is CASSLTTGLGTQYF. The DNA of the CDR3 is TGTGCCAGCAGCCTTACTACGGGGTTAGGGACGCAGTATTTT.

This clone was recorded only once. The chain links TRBV5-1 to TRBJ2-3; maybe TRBD2 (6 bases). Trimming took off 0 bases at V and 0 bases at J, with 11 bases between the two ends. The CDR3 has 16 amino acids. Germline values: CDR1 SGHRS, CDR2 YFSETQ. The CDR3 DNA reads TGCGCCAGCAGCTTGGGGGGGACTTCTAGCACAGATACGCAGTATTTT. This codes for CASSLGGTSSTDTQYF. Full variable domain (rest looked up from reference TRBV5-1 and TRBJ2-3): KAGVTQTPRYLIKTRGQQVTLSCSPISGHRSVSWYQQTPGQGLQFLFEYFSETQRNKGNFPGRFSGRQFSNSRSEMNVSTLELGDSALYLCASSLGGTSSTDTQYFGPGTRLTVL.

V gene TRBV6-6 combines with J gene TRBJ1-4, with TRBD1 identical over 10 bases. Germline V gene lookup returns CDR1 MNHNY and CDR2 SVGAGI (reference sequence). Germline trimming cut 2 bases from V and 10 bases from J; bases unmatched to any gene: 7. The CDR3 spans 15 residues. CDR3 sequence reads: CASSYKGTGVGKLFF. DNA for the CDR3: TGTGCCAGCAGTTACAAGGGGACAGGGGTCGGAAAACTGTTTTTT.

Only a few counts were recorded for this clone. V and J are TRBV7-8 and TRBJ1-1, with a weak D call TRBD1 (6 bases). The germline gives CDR1 SGHVS, CDR2 FQNEAQ. V lost 1 base to trimming and J lost 1 base, with 16 bases between them. The CDR3 is 17 residues long. This chain's CDR3 is CASSLGARTRGNTEAFF. DNA for the CDR3: TGTGCCAGCAGCTTAGGAGCTCGAACCAGGGGGAACACTGAAGCTTTCTTT.

The chain recombines TRBV5-1 with TRBJ2-7; no definite D call. The CDR3 covers 14 residues. Germline values: CDR1 SGHRS, CDR2 YFSETQ. The germline V and J ends were trimmed by 3 bases and 0 bases, with 10 bases remaining between them. The CDR3 DNA reads TGCGCCAGCAGCTACCGAGAAAGCTCCTACGAGCAGTACTTC. It translates to CASSYRESSYEQYF.

V and J are TRBV4-1 and TRBJ1-1, with D possibly being TRBD1 (6 bases). The CDR3 covers 15 residues. Per germline, CDR1 MGHRA and CDR2 YSYEKL. Trimming cost V 4 bases and J 5 bases, with 17 bases left between them. CDR3 in DNA: TGCGCCAGCAGCCCCCGGTTGGGGGGGCAGACTGAAGCTTTCTTT. Amino acids: CASSPRLGGQTEAFF.

This clone was counted only a few times. This chain uses TRBV27 with TRBJ2-7; 9 bases are shared with TRBD1. Germline loops: CDR1 MNHEY, CDR2 SMNVEV (reference sequence). V lost 2 bases, J lost 2 bases, and 4 bases stayed unmatched. The CDR3 covers 15 residues. The CDR3 region has the DNA TGTGCCAGCAGTTTACGAGGGACAGGGACCTACGAGCAGTACTTC. Residues: CASSLRGTGTYEQYF.